Listed below are T cell receptor beta chains from one sample, sequenced in a study of radiotherapy plus CTLA-4 blockade in lung cancer. Assay: immunoSEQ multiplex PCR; the TCRdb copy retains only in-frame clones and omits some. Seen here are about 97,000 clones, roughly 79% observed once, and the top ten hold around 2.8%. The sequences come from peripheral blood, collected from a patient treated with radiotherapy plus ipilimumab. These receptors were collected from a human donor with non-small cell lung cancer who had a partial response to radiotherapy plus ipilimumab. Some clones in this sample may be carry-over from other donors' samples. CDR3s include the opening cysteine and the closing phenylalanine or tryptophan. Each record gives: J gene, D gene, V gene, CDR3 length, clone size, CDR3 protein, CDR3 DNA. D genes are given only for firm matches. Clone size is not always given. Where it is, it says once, few, many or a class for expanded clones.

TRBJ2-5 | NA | TRBV9 | 13 | NA | CASSFRGTETQYF | TGTGCCAGCAGCTTTCGGGGAACAGAGACCCAGTACTTC
TRBJ1-4 | NA | TRBV16 | 13 | few | CASSRDRNEKLFF | TGTGCCAGCAGCCGCGACAGGAATGAAAAACTGTTTTTT
TRBJ2-2 | NA | TRBV6-6 | 15 | NA | CASSPGAGVPGELFF | TGTGCCAGCAGCCCGGGTGCAGGGGTGCCCGGGGAGCTGTTTTTT
TRBJ1-1 | TRBD1 | TRBV18 | 15 | few | CASSGTASRDTEAFF | TGTGCCAGCTCAGGGACAGCATCCAGGGACACTGAAGCTTTCTTT
TRBJ1-5 | NA | TRBV6-5 | 13 | few | CASSARDNQPQHF | TGTGCCAGCAGTGCGAGAGACAATCAGCCCCAGCATTTT
TRBJ2-1 | NA | TRBV11-2 | 15 | NA | CASSPGGGTNNEQFF | TGTGCCAGCAGCCCTGGGGGCGGAACTAACAATGAGCAGTTCTTC
TRBJ1-5 | TRBD1 | TRBV10-1 | 17 | few | CASRQGQGFYSNQPQHF | TGCGCCAGCAGACAGGGACAGGGTTTTTATAGCAATCAGCCCCAGCATTTT
TRBJ2-7 | NA | TRBV5-1 | 12 | NA | CASSLAFREQYF | TGCGCCAGCAGCTTGGCCTTTCGCGAGCAGTACTTC
TRBJ1-4 | TRBD1 | TRBV28 | 14 | few | CASSTTGDDEKLFF | TGTGCCAGCAGCACAACAGGGGACGATGAAAAACTGTTTTTT
TRBJ2-1 | TRBD2 | TRBV4-1 | 15 | few | CASSQDPSGRDEQFF | TGCGCCAGCAGCCAAGACCCTAGCGGGAGAGATGAGCAGTTCTTC
TRBJ2-5 | NA | TRBV6-6 | 14 | NA | CASSPGHGVGTQYF | TGTGCCAGCAGCCCCGGCCACGGGGTTGGGACCCAGTACTTC
TRBJ2-1 | NA | TRBV7-3 | 15 | few | CASSLSDRNYNEQFF | TGTGCCAGCAGCTTAAGCGACAGGAACTACAATGAGCAGTTCTTC
TRBJ1-5 | NA | TRBV28 | 12 | few | CASRTDGRPQHF | TGTGCCAGCAGGACTGACGGGAGGCCCCAGCATTTT
TRBJ2-1 | NA | TRBV5-8 | 16 | NA | CASPSTGRGGANEQFF | TGTGCCAGTCCCTCGACAGGCCGGGGTGGGGCCAATGAGCAGTTCTTC
TRBJ1-2 | TRBD1 | TRBV28 | 12 | NA | CASSLGQGGYTF | TGTGCCAGCAGTTTAGGACAGGGAGGCTACACCTTC
TRBJ1-3 | TRBD1 | TRBV18 | 17 | NA | CASSPGQGQFSGNTIYF | TGTGCCAGCTCACCGGGACAGGGACAATTCTCTGGAAACACCATATATTTT
TRBJ2-1 | TRBD2 | TRBV6-5 | 15 | NA | CASNRVAGGPDEQFF | TGTGCCAGCAACAGGGTAGCGGGAGGGCCCGATGAGCAGTTCTTC
TRBJ2-1 | NA | TRBV19 | 11 | NA | CASSNQRNQFF | TGTGCCAGTAGTAATCAGCGGAACCAGTTCTTC
TRBJ2-2 | NA | TRBV7-2 | 16 | NA | CASSIQGAGYRGELFF | TGTGCCAGCAGCATCCAAGGGGCGGGGTATCGCGGGGAGCTGTTTTTT
TRBJ1-2 | NA | TRBV4-3 | 16 | NA | CASSPHIIGSGYGYTF | TGCGCCAGCAGCCCACACATAATCGGGAGCGGCTATGGCTACACCTTC
TRBJ2-1 | NA | TRBV7-9 | 14 | NA | CASSLVESYNEQFF | TGTGCCAGCAGCTTAGTGGAGAGCTACAATGAGCAGTTCTTC
TRBJ2-1 | TRBD2 | TRBV5-1 | 16 | NA | CASSGLSGGGRNEQFF | TGCGCCAGCAGCGGCCTTAGCGGGGGGGGGCGCAATGAGCAGTTCTTC
TRBJ2-1 | NA | TRBV30 | 13 | NA | CAWRRRGLNEQFF | TGTGCCTGGAGGCGCAGGGGTCTCAATGAGCAGTTCTTC